The rows below give T cell receptor beta chains drawn from one sample of a study of T cell repertoires in cytomegalovirus infection. TCRdb re-called the reads through MiXCR, storing one row per CDR3 protein. The data show 290,000 or so distinct CDR3 sequences, 8% to 10% seen once. The sample taken for sequencing was PBMCs. The receptors stem from a human donor in good health (CMV status not recorded). Some clones in this sample may be carry-over from other donors' samples. The conserved cysteine and the conserved F or W are not part of the CDR3 here. Each record gives: V gene, J gene, CDR3 protein.

V: TRBV19
J: TRBJ2-2
CDR3: ASTPIVTGELF

V: TRBV12-3/TRBV12-4
J: TRBJ1-1
CDR3: ASTPGGNTEAF

V: TRBV29-1
J: TRBJ1-6
CDR3: SVGPRGVSSPLH

V: TRBV7-6
J: TRBJ2-2
CDR3: ASSLAFRTGAGELF

V: TRBV5-5
J: TRBJ2-1
CDR3: ASLEPGLSYNEQF

V: TRBV5-1
J: TRBJ1-6
CDR3: ASSSGGAGNSPLH

V: TRBV12-3/TRBV12-4
J: TRBJ1-6
CDR3: ANSFQLYNSPLH

V: TRBV29-1
J: TRBJ1-1
CDR3: SVLGRMNTEAF

V: TRBV2
J: TRBJ2-1
CDR3: ASIQGGILYNEQF

V: TRBV29-1
J: TRBJ1-1
CDR3: SVTGSLGTEAF

V: TRBV19
J: TRBJ1-5
CDR3: ASSGLGRSWQPQH

V: TRBV14
J: TRBJ2-2
CDR3: ASSPQVTGELF

V: TRBV2
J: TRBJ2-5
CDR3: ASSSRRIESETQY

V: TRBV29-1
J: TRBJ2-7
CDR3: SVGEQIFSYEQY

V: TRBV20-1
J: TRBJ1-2
CDR3: SAWTASNYGYT

V: TRBV3-1
J: TRBJ2-6
CDR3: ASSLLSTATGANVLT

V: TRBV20-1
J: TRBJ2-1
CDR3: SAPGLAGGRQF

V: TRBV12-3/TRBV12-4
J: TRBJ2-5
CDR3: ASSRQGKQETQY

V: TRBV6-2/TRBV6-3
J: TRBJ2-1
CDR3: ASRSGLAGGNEQF

V: TRBV28
J: TRBJ1-5
CDR3: ASSPRGSGVNQPQH

V: TRBV29-1
J: TRBJ2-3
CDR3: SVMGWLGTDTQY

V: TRBV29-1
J: TRBJ1-1
CDR3: SAETGVTEAF

V: TRBV6-5
J: TRBJ2-5
CDR3: ASSTTGAQYQETQY

V: TRBV14
J: TRBJ1-4
CDR3: ASSRGVQGSNEKLF

V: TRBV10-3
J: TRBJ2-1
CDR3: AISESAVEQF

V: TRBV2
J: TRBJ1-5
CDR3: ASRQGGQPQH

V: TRBV18
J: TRBJ2-1
CDR3: ASSLSQYNEQF

V: TRBV12-3/TRBV12-4
J: TRBJ1-2
CDR3: ASSFGTFDGYN

V: TRBV7-2
J: TRBJ1-2
CDR3: ASSLAQGSRGGYT